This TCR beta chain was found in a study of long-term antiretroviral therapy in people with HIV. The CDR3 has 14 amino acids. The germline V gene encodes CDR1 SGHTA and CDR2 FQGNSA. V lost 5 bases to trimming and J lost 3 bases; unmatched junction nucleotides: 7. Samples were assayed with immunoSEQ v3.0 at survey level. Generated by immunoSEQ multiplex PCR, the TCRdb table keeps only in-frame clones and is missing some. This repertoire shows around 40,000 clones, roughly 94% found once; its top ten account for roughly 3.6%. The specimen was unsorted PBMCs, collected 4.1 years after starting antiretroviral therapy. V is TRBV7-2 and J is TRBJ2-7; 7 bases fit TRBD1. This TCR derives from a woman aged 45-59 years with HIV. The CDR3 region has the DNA TGTGCCAGCAGCGTTGACAGGGTACGCTACGAGCAGTACTTC. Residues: CASSVDRVRYEQYF.